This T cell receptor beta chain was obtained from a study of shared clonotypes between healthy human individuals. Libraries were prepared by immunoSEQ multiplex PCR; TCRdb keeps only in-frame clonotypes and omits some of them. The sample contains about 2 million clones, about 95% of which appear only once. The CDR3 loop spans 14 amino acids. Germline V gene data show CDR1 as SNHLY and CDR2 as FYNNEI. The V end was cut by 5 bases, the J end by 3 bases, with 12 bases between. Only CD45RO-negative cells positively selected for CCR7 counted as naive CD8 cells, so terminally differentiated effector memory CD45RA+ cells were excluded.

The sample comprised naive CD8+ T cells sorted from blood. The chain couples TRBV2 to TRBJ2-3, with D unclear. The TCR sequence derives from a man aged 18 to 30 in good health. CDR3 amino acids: CASSFWQTTDTQYF. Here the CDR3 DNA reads TGTGCCAGCAGTTTCTGGCAGACAACAGATACGCAGTATTTT.